The present T cell receptor beta chain was sequenced within a study of OX40 agonist ivuxolimab in advanced cancers. Across the whole study: Partial responses were observed in three patients, of whom one had hepatocellular carcinoma and two had cutaneous melanoma. Study results and caveats: The authors also found low normalized T-cell clonal expansion in some nonresponders.

There are 13 residues in the CDR3. Germline lookup yields CDR1 SGHRS and CDR2 YFSETQ. Trimming removed 2 bases at V and 3 bases at J, with 8 bases between. Comments on this clone: Its antigen is unidentified.

Measured with immunoSEQ multiplex PCR; TCRdb has only the in-frame clones, and not every one. The data hold under 70,000 clones, with approximately 81% observed a single time. Enrollment shut out patients with autoimmune disease history or systemic immunosuppression. The chain recombines TRBV5-1 with TRBJ1-1, with unresolved D. Sequencing used CD4+ or CD8+ T cells sorted from blood, obtained in a trial of the OX40 agonist ivuxolimab. The source of this sequence is an adult with an advanced solid tumor such as melanoma, head and neck, liver or kidney cancer. As DNA, the CDR3 is TGCGCCAGCAGCTTCCAGGAGGACACTGAAGCTTTCTTT. It is translated as CASSFQEDTEAFF.